This TCR beta chain was documented in a study of early T cells in non-severe SARS-CoV-2 infection. V lost 2 bases and J 0 bases, leaving 8 bases between the germline ends. Germline V gene sequence: CDR1 MNHNY, CDR2 SVGAGI (reference sequence). The CDR3 totals 14 residues. Unique molecular identifier tags were affixed to discrete cDNA molecules. MiXCR, run by TCRdb on the 5' RACE reads, gives a single entry per CDR3 protein. Counted here are approximately 50,000 distinct CDR3 sequences, roughly 8% occurring once; the ten biggest clones make up around 4%. This clonotype was seen ten or more times. Input material: whole blood. V usage is TRBV6-6 and J usage is TRBJ2-7; no clear D gene. The sequence was obtained from an adult who was a healthcare worker with PCR-confirmed SARS-CoV-2 infection or an uninfected control (not recorded which). As DNA, the CDR3 is TGTGCCAGCAGTTACCCCGGGTCCTCCTACGAGCAGTACTTC. Amino acids: CASSYPGSSYEQYF.